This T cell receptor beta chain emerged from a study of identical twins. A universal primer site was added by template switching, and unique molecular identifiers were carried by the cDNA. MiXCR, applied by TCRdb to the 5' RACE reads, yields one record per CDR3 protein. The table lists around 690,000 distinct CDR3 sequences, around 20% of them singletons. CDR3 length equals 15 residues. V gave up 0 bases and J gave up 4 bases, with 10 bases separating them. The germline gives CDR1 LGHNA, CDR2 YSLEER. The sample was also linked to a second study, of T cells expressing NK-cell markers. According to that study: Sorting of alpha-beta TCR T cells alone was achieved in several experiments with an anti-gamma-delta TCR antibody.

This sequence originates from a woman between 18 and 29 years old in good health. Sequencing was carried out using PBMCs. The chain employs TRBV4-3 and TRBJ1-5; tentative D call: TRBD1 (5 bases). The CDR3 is CASSQDQGVNQPQHF. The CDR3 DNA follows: TGCGCCAGCAGCCAAGATCAAGGGGTTAATCAGCCCCAGCATTTT.